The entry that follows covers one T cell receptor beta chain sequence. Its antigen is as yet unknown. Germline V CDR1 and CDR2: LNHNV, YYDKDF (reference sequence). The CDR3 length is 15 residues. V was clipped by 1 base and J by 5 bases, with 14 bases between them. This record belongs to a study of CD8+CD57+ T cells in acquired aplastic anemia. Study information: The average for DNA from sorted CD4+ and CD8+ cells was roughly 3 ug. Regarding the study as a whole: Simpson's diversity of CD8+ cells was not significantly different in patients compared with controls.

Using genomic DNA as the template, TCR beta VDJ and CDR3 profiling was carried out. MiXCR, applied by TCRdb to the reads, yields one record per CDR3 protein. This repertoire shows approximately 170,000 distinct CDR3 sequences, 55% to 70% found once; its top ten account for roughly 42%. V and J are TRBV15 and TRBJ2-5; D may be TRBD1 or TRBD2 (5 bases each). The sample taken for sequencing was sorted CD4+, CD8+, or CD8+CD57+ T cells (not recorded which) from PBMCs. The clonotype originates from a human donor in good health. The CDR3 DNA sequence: TGTGCCACCAGCAGAGCAGGACGGGGCGGGGAGACCCAGTACTTC. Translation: CATSRAGRGGETQYF.